The clone carrying this TCR beta chain was picked up one time. This record belongs to a study of technical replicates of blood from a few donors. The assay was immunoSEQ multiplex PCR, and TCRdb's table has in-frame clones only and misses some. The table includes about 83,000 clones, just under 95% detected once. CDR3 length equals 15 residues. J lost 7 bases, V lost 6 bases, and 10 bases had no gene match. CDR1 is SGHVS and CDR2 is FQNEAQ in the germline V gene. The sequenced sample was T cells isolated from PBMCs. This clonotype was sampled from a human donor in good health. The genes are TRBV7-8 and TRBJ1-5, with TRBD1 matching over 9 bases. For the CDR3, the DNA is TGTGCCAGCAGTCTAACACGGACAGGGGAGCAGCCCCAGCATTTT. Its protein product is CASSLTRTGEQPQHF.